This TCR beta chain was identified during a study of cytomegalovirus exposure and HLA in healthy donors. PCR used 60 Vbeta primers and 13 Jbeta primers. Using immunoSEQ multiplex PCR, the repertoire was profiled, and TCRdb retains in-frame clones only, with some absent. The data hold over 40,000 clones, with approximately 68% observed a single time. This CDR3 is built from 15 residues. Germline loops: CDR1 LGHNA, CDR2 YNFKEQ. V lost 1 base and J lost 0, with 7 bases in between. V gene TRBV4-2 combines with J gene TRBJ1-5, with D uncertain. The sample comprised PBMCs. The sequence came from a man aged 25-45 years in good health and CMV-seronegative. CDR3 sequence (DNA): TGTGCCAGCAGCCAAGCACAAAATAGCAATCAGCCCCAGCATTTT. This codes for CASSQAQNSNQPQHF.